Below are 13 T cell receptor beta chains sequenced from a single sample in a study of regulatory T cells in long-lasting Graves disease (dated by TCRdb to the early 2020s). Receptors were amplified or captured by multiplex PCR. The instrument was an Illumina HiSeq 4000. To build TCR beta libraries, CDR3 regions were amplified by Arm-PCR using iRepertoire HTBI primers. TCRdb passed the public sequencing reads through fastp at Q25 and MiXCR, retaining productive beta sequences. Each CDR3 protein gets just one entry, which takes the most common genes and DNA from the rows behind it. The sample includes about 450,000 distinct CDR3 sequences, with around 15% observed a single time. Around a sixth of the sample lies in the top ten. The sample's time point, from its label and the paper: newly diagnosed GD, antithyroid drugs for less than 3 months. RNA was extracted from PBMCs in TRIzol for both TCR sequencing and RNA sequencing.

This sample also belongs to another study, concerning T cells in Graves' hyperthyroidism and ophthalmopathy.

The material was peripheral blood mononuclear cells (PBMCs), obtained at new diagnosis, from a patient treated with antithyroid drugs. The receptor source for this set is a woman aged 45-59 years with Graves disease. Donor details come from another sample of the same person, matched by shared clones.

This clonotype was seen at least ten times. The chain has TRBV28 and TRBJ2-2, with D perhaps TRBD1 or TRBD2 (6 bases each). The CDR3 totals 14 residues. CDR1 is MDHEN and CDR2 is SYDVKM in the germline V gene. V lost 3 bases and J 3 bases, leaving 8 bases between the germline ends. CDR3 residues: CASSFGGHTGELFF. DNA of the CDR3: TGTGCCAGCAGTTTTGGGGGGCACACCGGGGAGCTGTTTTTT.

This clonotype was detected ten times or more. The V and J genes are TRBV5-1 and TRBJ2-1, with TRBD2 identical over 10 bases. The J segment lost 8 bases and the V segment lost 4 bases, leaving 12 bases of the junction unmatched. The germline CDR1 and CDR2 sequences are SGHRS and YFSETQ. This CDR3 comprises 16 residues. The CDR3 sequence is CASSLSLAGAVDEQFF. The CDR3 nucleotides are TGCGCCAGCAGCCTATCGCTAGCGGGAGCAGTCGATGAGCAGTTCTTC.

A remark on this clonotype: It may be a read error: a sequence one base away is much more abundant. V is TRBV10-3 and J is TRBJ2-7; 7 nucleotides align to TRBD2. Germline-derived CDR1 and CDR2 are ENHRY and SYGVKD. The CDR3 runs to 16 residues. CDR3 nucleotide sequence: TGTGCCATCAGTTCTATAGCGGGTATAAGCTCCTACGAGCGGTACTTC. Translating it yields CAISSIAGISSYERYF.

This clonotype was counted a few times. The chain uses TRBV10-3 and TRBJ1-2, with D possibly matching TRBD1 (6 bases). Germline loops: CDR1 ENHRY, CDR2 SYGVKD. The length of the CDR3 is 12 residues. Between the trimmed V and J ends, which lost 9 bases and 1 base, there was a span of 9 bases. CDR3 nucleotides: TGTGCCATAAGGGACAATAACTATGGCTACACCTTC. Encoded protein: CAIRDNNYGYTF.

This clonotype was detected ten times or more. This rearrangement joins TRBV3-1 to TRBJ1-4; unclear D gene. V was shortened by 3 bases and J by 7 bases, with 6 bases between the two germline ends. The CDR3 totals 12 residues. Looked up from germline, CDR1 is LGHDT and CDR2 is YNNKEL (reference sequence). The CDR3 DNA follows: TGTGCCAGCAGCCAGGGCGCTGAAAAACTGTTTTTT. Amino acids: CASSQGAEKLFF.

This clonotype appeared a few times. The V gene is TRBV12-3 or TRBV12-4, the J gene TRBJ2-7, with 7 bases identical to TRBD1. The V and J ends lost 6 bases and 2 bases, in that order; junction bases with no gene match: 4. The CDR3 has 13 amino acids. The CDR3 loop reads CASRRQGPYEQYF. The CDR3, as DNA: TGTGCCAGCAGGCGACAGGGACCCTACGAGCAGTACTTC.

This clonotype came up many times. CDR3 DNA: TGTGCCTGGAGTGTGGCGGGAGCGATCACCTATTTT. Protein: CAWSVAGAITYF. The V gene is TRBV30, the J gene TRBJ2-3, with 7 bases matching TRBD2. The junction had 9 bases not matched to a gene; V was cut back by 0 bases and J by 15 bases. CDR1 GTSNPN and CDR2 SVGIG come from the germline V gene (reference sequence). The CDR3 length is 12 residues.

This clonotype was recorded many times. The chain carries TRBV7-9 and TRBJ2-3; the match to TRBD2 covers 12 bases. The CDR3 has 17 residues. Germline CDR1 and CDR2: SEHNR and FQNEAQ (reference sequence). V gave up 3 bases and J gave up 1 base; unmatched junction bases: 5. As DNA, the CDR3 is TGTGCCAGCAGCTTTCCCCGACTAGCGGGAGGCACAGATACGCAGTATTTT. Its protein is CASSFPRLAGGTDTQYF.

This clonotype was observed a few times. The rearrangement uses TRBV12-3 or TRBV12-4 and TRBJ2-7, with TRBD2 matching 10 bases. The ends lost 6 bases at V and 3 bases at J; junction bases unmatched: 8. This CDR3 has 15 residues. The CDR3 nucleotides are TGTGCCAGCAGCCGGGGACTAGCGATCTACTACGAGCAGTACTTC. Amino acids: CASSRGLAIYYEQYF.

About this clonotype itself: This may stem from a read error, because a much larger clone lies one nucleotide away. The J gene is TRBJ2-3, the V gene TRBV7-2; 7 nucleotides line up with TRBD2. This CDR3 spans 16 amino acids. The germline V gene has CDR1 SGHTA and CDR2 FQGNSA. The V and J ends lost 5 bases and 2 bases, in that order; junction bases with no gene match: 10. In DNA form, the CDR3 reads TGTACCAGCAGCGTTCTGCTAGCGGAGAACACAGATACGCAGTATTTT. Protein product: CTSSVLLAENTDTQYF.

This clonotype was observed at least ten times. CDR3 residues: CASKFGTEAFF. CDR3 in DNA: TGTGCCAGCAAATTCGGGACAGAAGCTTTCTTT. The chain is built from TRBV6-1 and TRBJ1-1; tentatively, D is TRBD1 (6 bases). The germline V gene encodes CDR1 MNHNS and CDR2 SASEGT. CDR3 length: 11 amino acids. V lost 7 bases and J 8 bases, leaving 11 bases between the germline ends.

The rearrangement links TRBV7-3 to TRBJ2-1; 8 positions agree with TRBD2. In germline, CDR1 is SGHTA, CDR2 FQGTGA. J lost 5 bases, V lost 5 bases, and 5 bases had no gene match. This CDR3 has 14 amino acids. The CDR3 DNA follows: TGTGCCAGCAGCACGTCACTAGCGGACAATGAGCAGTTCTTC. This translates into CASSTSLADNEQFF.

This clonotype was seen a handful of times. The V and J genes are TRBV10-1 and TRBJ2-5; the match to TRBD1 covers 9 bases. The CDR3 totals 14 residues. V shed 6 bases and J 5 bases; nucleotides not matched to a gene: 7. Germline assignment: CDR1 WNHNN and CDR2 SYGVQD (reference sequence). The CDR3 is CASSRDRAGETQYF. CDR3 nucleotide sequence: TGCGCCAGCAGCAGGGACAGGGCGGGGGAGACCCAGTACTTC.